A single sample is the source of the 12 T cell receptor beta chains below, sequenced in a study of cytotoxic CD8 clonotypes in ibrutinib-treated CLL. Assay used: immunoSEQ multiplex PCR; TCRdb lists only in-frame clones, some missing. The table records some 300,000 clones, about 77% of them present only once. The input for sequencing was PBMCs, taken before ibrutinib treatment. These receptors originate from a human donor with chronic lymphocytic leukemia.

This clone has more than one count but fewer than ten. This chain uses TRBV9 with TRBJ1-5, with 7 bases identical to TRBD1. J gave up 5 bases and V 4 bases, and 6 bases lay outside the gene matches. CDR1 and CDR2 (germline): SGDLS, YYNGEE. CDR3 length: 14 amino acids. This chain's CDR3 is CASSPGQADQPQHF. CDR3 coding DNA: TGTGCCAGCAGCCCAGGACAGGCGGATCAGCCCCAGCATTTT.

J is TRBJ2-1 and V is TRBV5-1; weak D call: TRBD1 (6 bases). The V end was cut by 5 bases, the J end by 3 bases, with 12 bases between. There are 14 residues in the CDR3. Germline CDR1 reads SGHRS; CDR2 reads YFSETQ. Here the CDR3 reads CASRTGQNYNEQFF. CDR3 nucleotides: TGCGCCAGCAGAACCGGACAGAACTACAATGAGCAGTTCTTC.

The V and J genes are TRBV7-9 and TRBJ2-5, with 13 positions matching TRBD2. The CDR3 consists of 17 residues. Trimming took 5 bases from V and 5 from J; bases not matched to a gene: 11. Germline values: CDR1 SEHNR, CDR2 FQNEAQ (reference sequence). The DNA of the CDR3 is TGTGCCAGCAGCCCCCGGACTAGCGGGAGATTCAGGGAGACCCAGTACTTC. Its translation: CASSPRTSGRFRETQYF.

The chain combines TRBV28 with TRBJ2-7, with 9 bases fitting TRBD2. Unmatched junction bases numbered 4, after V lost 3 bases and J lost 7 bases. The CDR3 consists of 13 residues. Per the germline V gene, CDR1 is MDHEN and CDR2 is SYDVKM. The CDR3 loop reads CASSFRLAEEQYF. The CDR3 DNA reads as TGTGCCAGCAGTTTCCGACTAGCGGAGGAGCAGTACTTC.

The chain recombines TRBV19 with TRBJ2-2; 10 positions agree with TRBD1. The V gene end was trimmed by 4 bases and the J gene end by 5 bases; junction bases not matched to a gene: 4. In germline, CDR1 is LNHDA, CDR2 SQIVND (reference sequence). This CDR3 is built from 15 residues. CDR3 nucleotide sequence: TGTGCCAGTAGTACCGGGACAGGGGATACCGGGGAGCTGTTTTTT. This gives the protein CASSTGTGDTGELFF.

The count of this clone is one. CDR3 residues: CASSLRGTDTQYF. DNA for the CDR3: TGTGCCAGCAGCCTACGGGGCACAGATACGCAGTATTTT. This sequence joins TRBV11-3 and TRBJ2-3, with D unclear. The CDR3 is 13 residues long. Trimming removed 5 bases from V and 1 base from J, with 7 bases in between. Germline-derived CDR1 and CDR2 are SGHNT and YENEEA.

Only a few counts were recorded for this clone. J is TRBJ2-7 and V is TRBV11-2; 11 bases map to TRBD2. There are 14 residues in the CDR3. The V gene's germline CDR1 is SGHAT and CDR2 FQNNGV. V dropped 5 bases and J dropped 7; count of bases not matched to a gene: 7. The chain's CDR3 is CASSTGLAVREQYF. CDR3 coding DNA: TGTGCCAGCAGCACGGGACTAGCGGTACGGGAGCAGTACTTC.

This clone occurred a few times. This chain uses TRBV4-1 with TRBJ2-7; TRBD1 agrees at 10 bases. CDR3 length: 16 residues. Unmatched junction bases numbered 8, after V lost 1 base and J lost 5 bases. Germline V CDR1 and CDR2: MGHRA, YSYEKL. The CDR3 loop is CASSQGGTGAIDEQYF. The CDR3 nucleotides read TGCGCCAGCAGCCAAGGTGGGACAGGGGCGATTGACGAGCAGTACTTC.

J is TRBJ2-7 and V is TRBV15, with D possibly matching TRBD2 (6 bases). Germline CDR1 is LNHNV and CDR2 is YYDKDF (reference sequence). The CDR3 spans 16 residues. V gave up 0 bases and J gave up 5 bases, with 17 bases separating them. CDR3 in DNA: TGTGCCACCAGCAGAGATGTGGGGAGGAGTGGCCACGAGCAGTACTTC. The encoded protein is CATSRDVGRSGHEQYF.

V usage is TRBV5-4 and J usage is TRBJ2-5, with D perhaps TRBD1 or TRBD2 (5 bases each). Trimming cost V 0 bases and J 3 bases, with 9 bases left between them. Germline V CDR1 and CDR2: SGHNT, YYREEE (reference sequence). The CDR3 sequence is 14 residues long. This chain's CDR3 is CASSLAGTKETQYF. The CDR3 nucleotides read TGTGCCAGCAGCTTGGCCGGGACCAAAGAGACCCAGTACTTC.

The chain's CDR3 is CASSRTPANTEAFF. DNA of the CDR3: TGCGCCAGCAGCAGGACGCCTGCCAACACTGAAGCTTTCTTT. The V and J genes are TRBV5-1 and TRBJ1-1; no definite D call. The CDR3 is 14 amino acids. Germline V gene data show CDR1 as SGHRS and CDR2 as YFSETQ. Trimming took 4 bases from V and 2 from J, leaving 12 bases between them. The full variable domain, completed using reference TRBV5-1 and TRBJ1-1, is KAGVTQTPRYLIKTRGQQVTLSCSPISGHRSVSWYQQTPGQGLQFLFEYFSETQRNKGNFPGRFSGRQFSNSRSEMNVSTLELGDSALYLCASSRTPANTEAFFGQGTRLTVV.

The rearrangement joins TRBV27 to TRBJ2-5; possible D gene TRBD1, 5 bases. V was trimmed by 0 bases and J by 7 bases, leaving 12 bases between them. The CDR3 consists of 14 residues. Germline CDR1 reads MNHEY; CDR2 reads SMNVEV (reference sequence). CDR3 sequence (DNA): TGTGCCAGCAGTTTATCAAGGGGAAGAGGGACCCAGTACTTC. It codes for CASSLSRGRGTQYF.